A single sample gave rise to the 7 T cell receptor beta chains below, sequenced in a study of blood T cell repertoires in COVID-19. Assay: immunoSEQ multiplex PCR; the TCRdb copy retains only in-frame clones and omits some. Here the sample spans fewer than 300,000 clones, about 90% being singletons. What was sequenced was peripheral blood. These receptors all come from a woman in her 50s with acute or convalescent COVID-19.

J is TRBJ1-5 and V is TRBV6-2 or TRBV6-3; possibly TRBD1 for D (6 bases). The V end was cut by 4 bases, the J end by 4 bases, with 17 bases between. Germline V lookup: CDR1 MNHEY, CDR2 SVGEGT. The length of the CDR3 is 16 residues. CDR3 amino acids: CASSLGAGVGNQPQHF. The CDR3 DNA follows: TGTGCCAGCAGTTTGGGGGCAGGGGTCGGAAATCAGCCCCAGCATTTT.

V usage is TRBV19 and J usage is TRBJ1-5; no definite D call. This CDR3 is built from 12 residues. V lost 8 bases to trimming and J lost 10 bases, with 15 bases between them. Per the germline V gene, CDR1 is LNHDA and CDR2 is SQIVND (reference sequence). CDR3 sequence reads: CASRPVGHPQHF. CDR3 DNA: TGTGCCAGTCGTCCGGTCGGTCATCCCCAGCATTTT.

The chain carries TRBV15 and TRBJ1-1; D remains ambiguous. With 1 base removed from V and 3 bases from J, the gap between germline ends came to 9 bases. Per the germline V gene, CDR1 is LNHNV and CDR2 is YYDKDF (reference sequence). The CDR3 has 14 residues. The CDR3 reads CATSRAVFYTEAFF. The CDR3 nucleotides read TGTGCCACCAGCAGAGCCGTTTTTTACACTGAAGCTTTCTTT.

The rearrangement uses TRBV2 and TRBJ2-2; D not certain. V dropped 4 bases and J dropped 0 bases, with 6 bases sitting between them. Germline CDR1 reads SNHLY; CDR2 reads FYNNEI. The CDR3 is 14 amino acids. CDR3 DNA sequence: TGTGCCAGCAGTGTCAGGACGAACACCGGGGAGCTGTTTTTT. Residues: CASSVRTNTGELFF.

CDR3 DNA sequence: TGTGCCAGTAGTCTCCGGGACAGGGGCAATGAAAAACTGTTTTTT. Its protein product is CASSLRDRGNEKLFF. The gene calls are TRBV19 and TRBJ1-4; TRBD1 matches at 10 bases. The CDR3 loop spans 15 amino acids. Trimming at V came to 5 bases and at J to 5 bases, leaving 5 bases not matched to a gene. The germline CDR1 and CDR2 sequences are LNHDA and SQIVND (reference sequence). Together with reference TRBV19 and TRBJ1-4, the CDR3 gives the full variable domain: DGGITQSPKYLFRKEGQNVTLSCEQNLNHDAMYWYRQDPGQGLRLIYYSQIVNDFQKGDIAEGYSVSREKKESFPLTVTSAQKNPTAFYLCASSLRDRGNEKLFFGSGTQLSVL.

The chain couples TRBV28 to TRBJ1-1; no clear D. CDR1 MDHEN and CDR2 SYDVKM come from the germline V gene. V was clipped by 6 bases and J by 5 bases, with 7 bases between them. This CDR3 spans 11 amino acids. Here the CDR3 DNA reads TGTGCCAGCAGATCCCGGACTGAAGCTTTCTTT. This sequence encodes CASRSRTEAFF.

V usage is TRBV6-4 and J usage is TRBJ1-1; TRBD1 matches 7 bases. Germline trimming cut 4 bases from V and 1 base from J; bases unmatched to any gene: 3. The CDR3 length is 14 residues. CDR1 and CDR2 from the germline V gene are MRHNA and SNTAGT. The CDR3 protein is CASSATGENTEAFF. As DNA, the CDR3 is TGTGCCAGCAGTGCCACAGGGGAGAACACTGAAGCTTTCTTT.